This TCR beta chain was observed in a study of cytotoxic CD8 clonotypes in ibrutinib-treated CLL. The wider study: Among patients, about 24 responded partially and 2 completely; around 15 then stayed remitted and around 12 progressed after median approximately 70 months. Broader study findings: Patients with sustained remission and those progressing were sampled at differing times. At baseline, clonality was higher than in age-matched healthy donors and correlated with CD8+ counts.

About this clone itself: The target antigen is unknown.

The assay was immunoSEQ multiplex PCR, and TCRdb's table has in-frame clones only and misses some. The sample records roughly 200,000 clones, just under 80% being singletons. The specimen was PBMCs, collected after 12 months of ibrutinib treatment. The origin of this receptor is a human donor with chronic lymphocytic leukemia.

Here the CDR3 DNA reads TGTGCCAGCAGCTTAGATTCAGGCGGGAGGGCCTACAATGAGCAGTTCTTC. Translating it yields CASSLDSGGRAYNEQFF. The J gene is TRBJ2-1, the V gene TRBV11-3, with TRBD2 matching 9 bases. Per the germline V gene, CDR1 is SGHNT and CDR2 is YENEEA. V was pared by 0 bases and J by 2 bases, with 5 bases of the junction left unmatched. The CDR3 has 17 residues.